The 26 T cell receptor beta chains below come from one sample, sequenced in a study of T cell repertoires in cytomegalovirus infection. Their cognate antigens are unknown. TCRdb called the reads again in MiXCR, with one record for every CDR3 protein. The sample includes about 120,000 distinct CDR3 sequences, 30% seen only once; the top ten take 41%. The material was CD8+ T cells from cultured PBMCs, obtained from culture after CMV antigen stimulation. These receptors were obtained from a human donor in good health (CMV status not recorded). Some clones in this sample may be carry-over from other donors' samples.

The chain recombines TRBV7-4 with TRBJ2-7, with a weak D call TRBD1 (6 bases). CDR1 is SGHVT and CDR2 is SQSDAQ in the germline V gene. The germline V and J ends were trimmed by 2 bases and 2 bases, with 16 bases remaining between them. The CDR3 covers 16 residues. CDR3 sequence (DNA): TGTGCCAGCAGCTTAAAAGACAGGTCCGAAGCCTACGAGCAGTACTTC. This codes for CASSLKDRSEAYEQYF.

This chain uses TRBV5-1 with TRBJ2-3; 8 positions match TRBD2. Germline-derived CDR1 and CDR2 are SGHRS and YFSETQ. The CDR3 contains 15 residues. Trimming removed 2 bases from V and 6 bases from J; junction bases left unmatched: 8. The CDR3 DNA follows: TGCGCCAGCAGCTTAGGGACTAGAAGGGTCGATACGCAGTATTTT. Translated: CASSLGTRRVDTQYF.

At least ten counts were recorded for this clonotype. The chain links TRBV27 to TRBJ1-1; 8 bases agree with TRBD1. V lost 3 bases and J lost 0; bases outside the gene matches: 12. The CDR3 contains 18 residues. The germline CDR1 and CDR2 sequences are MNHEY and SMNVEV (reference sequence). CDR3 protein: CASSFTDREMMMNTEAFF. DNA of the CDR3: TGTGCCAGCAGTTTCACGGACAGGGAAATGATGATGAACACTGAAGCTTTCTTT.

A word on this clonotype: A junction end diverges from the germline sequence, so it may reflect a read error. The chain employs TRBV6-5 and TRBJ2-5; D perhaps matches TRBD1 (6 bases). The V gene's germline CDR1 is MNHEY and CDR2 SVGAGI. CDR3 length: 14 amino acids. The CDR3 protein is CASSYSQGWETQHF. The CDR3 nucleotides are TGTGCCAGCAGTTACTCACAGGGTTGGGAGACCCAGCACTTC.

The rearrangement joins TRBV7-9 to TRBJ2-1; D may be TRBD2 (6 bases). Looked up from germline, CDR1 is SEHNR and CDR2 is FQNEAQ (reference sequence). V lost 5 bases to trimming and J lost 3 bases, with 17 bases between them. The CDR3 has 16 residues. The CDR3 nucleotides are TGTGCCAGCAGCCCAGAGGGAGGCCCGAACTACAATGAGCAGTTCTTC. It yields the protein CASSPEGGPNYNEQFF. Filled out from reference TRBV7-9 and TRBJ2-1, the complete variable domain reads DTGVSQNPRHKITKRGQNVTFRCDPISEHNRLYWYRQTLGQGPEFLTYFQNEAQLEKSRLLSDRFSAERPKGSFSTLEIQRTEQGDSAMYLCASSPEGGPNYNEQFFGPGTRLTVL.

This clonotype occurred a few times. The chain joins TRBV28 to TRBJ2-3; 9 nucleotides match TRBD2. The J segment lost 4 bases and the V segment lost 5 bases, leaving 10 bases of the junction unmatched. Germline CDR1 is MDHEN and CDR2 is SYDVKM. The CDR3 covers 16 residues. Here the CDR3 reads CASSTPGAGGPDTQYF. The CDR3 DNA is TGTGCCAGCAGTACGCCCGGGGCGGGGGGGCCAGATACGCAGTATTTT.

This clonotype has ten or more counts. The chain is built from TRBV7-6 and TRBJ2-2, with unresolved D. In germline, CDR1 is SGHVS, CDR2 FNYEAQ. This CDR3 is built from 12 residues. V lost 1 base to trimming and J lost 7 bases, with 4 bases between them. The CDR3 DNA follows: TGTGCCAGCAGCTTAGGGATCGGGGAGCTGTTTTTT. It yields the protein CASSLGIGELFF.

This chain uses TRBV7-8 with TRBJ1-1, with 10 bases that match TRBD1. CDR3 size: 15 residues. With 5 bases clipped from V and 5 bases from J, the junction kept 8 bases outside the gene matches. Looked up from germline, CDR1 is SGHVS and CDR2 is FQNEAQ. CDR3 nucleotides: TGTGCCAGCAGCCGTAGACAGGGGGCGAGGACTGAAGCTTTCTTT. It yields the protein CASSRRQGARTEAFF.

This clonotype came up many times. CDR3: CASSFSTDQETQYF. The CDR3 nucleotides read TGTGCCAGCAGCTTTAGCACAGATCAAGAGACCCAGTACTTC. V usage is TRBV7-9 and J usage is TRBJ2-5; unclear D gene. Germline V gene data show CDR1 as SEHNR and CDR2 as FQNEAQ (reference sequence). The CDR3 is 14 residues long. V lost 3 bases and J 2 bases, leaving 10 bases between the germline ends.

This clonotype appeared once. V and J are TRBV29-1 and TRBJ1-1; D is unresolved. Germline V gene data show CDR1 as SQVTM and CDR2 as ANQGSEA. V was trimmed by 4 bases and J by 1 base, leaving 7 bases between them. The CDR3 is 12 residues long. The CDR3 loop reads CSVGRSNTEAFF. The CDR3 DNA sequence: TGCAGCGTTGGTAGATCGAACACTGAAGCTTTCTTT.

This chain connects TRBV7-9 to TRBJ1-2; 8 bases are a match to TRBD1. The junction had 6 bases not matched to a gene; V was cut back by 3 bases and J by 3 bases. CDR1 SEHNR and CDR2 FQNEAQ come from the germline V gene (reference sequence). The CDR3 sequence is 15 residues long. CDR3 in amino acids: CASSFDRGKDYGYTF. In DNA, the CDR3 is TGTGCCAGCAGCTTTGACAGGGGAAAAGACTATGGCTACACCTTC.

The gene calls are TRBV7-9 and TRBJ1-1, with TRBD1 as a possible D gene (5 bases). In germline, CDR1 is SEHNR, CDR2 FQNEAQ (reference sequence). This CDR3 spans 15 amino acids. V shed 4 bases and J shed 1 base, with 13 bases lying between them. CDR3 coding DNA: TGTGCCAGCAGCTCAGCGTCACAGGAGAACACTGAAGCTTTCTTT. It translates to CASSSASQENTEAFF.

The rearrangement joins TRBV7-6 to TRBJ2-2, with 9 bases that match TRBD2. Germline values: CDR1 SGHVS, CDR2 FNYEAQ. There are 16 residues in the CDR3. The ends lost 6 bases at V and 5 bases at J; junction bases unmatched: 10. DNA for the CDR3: TGTGCCAGCAGTCTTGTTAGGCTAGCGGGGACCGGGGAGCTGTTTTTT. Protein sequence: CASSLVRLAGTGELFF. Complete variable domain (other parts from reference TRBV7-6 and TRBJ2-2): GAGVSQSPRYKVTKRGQDVALRCDPISGHVSLYWYRQALGQGPEFLTYFNYEAQQDKSGLPNDRFSAERPEGSISTLTIQRTEQRDSAMYRCASSLVRLAGTGELFFGEGSRLTVL.

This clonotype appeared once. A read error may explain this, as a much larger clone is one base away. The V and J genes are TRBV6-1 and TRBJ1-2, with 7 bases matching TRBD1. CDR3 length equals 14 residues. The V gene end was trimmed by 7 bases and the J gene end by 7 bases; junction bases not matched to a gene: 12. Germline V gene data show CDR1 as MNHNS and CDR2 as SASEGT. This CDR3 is CASMRQGGPSGYTF. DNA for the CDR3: TGTGCCAGCATGAGACAGGGTGGCCCTAGTGGCTACACCTTC.

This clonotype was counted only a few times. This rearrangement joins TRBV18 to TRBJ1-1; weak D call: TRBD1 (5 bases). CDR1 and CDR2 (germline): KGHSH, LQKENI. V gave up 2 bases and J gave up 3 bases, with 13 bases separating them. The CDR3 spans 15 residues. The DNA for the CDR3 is TGTGCCAGCTCACCAATAGCCCAGGGAGACACTGAAGCTTTCTTT. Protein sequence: CASSPIAQGDTEAFF.

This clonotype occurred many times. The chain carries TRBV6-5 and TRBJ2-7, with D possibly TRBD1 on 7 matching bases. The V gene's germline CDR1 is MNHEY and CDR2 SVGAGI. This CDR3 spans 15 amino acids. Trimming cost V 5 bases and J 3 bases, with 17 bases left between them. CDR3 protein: CASSRIQGGNYEQYF. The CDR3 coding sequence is TGTGCCAGCAGTAGGATTCAGGGGGGTAACTACGAGCAGTACTTC.

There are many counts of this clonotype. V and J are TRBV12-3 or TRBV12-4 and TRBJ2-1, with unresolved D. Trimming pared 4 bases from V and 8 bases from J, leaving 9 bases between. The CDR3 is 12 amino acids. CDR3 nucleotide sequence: TGTGCCAGCAGTTATCCTCCGGATGAGCAGTTCTTC. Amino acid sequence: CASSYPPDEQFF.

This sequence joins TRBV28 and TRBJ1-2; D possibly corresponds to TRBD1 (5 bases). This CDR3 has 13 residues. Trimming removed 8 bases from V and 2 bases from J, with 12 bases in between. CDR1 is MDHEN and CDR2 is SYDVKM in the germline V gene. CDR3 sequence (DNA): TGTGCCAGCCTAAAGCAGGGCAACTATGGCTACACCTTC. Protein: CASLKQGNYGYTF.

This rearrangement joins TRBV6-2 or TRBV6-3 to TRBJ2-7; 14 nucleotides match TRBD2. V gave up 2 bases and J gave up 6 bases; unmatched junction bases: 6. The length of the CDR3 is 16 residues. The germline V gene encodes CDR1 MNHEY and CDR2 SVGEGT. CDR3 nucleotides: TGTGCCAGCAGTTACGGGACTAGCGGGGGACGCTTCGAGCAGTACTTC. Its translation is CASSYGTSGGRFEQYF.

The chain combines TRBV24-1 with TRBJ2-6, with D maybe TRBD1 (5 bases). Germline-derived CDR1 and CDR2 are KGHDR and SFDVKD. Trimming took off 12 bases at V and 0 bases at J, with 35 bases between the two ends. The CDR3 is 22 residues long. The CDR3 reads CASFMPQVQVGRVRSGANVLTF. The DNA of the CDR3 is TGTGCCTCCTTCATGCCACAAGTTCAGGTTGGCAGGGTGCGCTCTGGGGCCAACGTCCTGACTTTC.

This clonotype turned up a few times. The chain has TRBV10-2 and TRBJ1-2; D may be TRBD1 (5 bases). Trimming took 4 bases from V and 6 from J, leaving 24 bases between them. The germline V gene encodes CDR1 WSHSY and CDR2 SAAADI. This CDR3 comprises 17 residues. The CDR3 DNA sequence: TGCGCCAGCAGTGCCCTGGCGTTGGGGGAGCGATGGGATGGCTACACCTTC. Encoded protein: CASSALALGERWDGYTF.

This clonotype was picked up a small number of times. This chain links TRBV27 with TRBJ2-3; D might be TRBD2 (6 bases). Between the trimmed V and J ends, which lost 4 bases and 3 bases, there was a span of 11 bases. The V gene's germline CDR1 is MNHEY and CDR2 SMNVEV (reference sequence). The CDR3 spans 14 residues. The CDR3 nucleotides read TGTGCCAGCAGTTCCGGCGGGGTGACAGATACGCAGTATTTT. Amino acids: CASSSGGVTDTQYF.

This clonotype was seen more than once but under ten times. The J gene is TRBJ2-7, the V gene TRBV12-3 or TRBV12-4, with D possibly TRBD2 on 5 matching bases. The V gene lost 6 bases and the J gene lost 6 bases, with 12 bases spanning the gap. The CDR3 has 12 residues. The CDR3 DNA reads TGTGCCAGCAGATTGGAGGTCGGCGAGCAGTACTTC. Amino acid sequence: CASRLEVGEQYF.

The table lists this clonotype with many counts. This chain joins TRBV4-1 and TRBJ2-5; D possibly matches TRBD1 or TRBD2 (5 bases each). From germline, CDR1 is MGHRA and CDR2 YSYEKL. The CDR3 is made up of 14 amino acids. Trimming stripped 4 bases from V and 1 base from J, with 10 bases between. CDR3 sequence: CASSPGPGQETQYF. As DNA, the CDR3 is TGCGCCAGCAGCCCGGGACCTGGCCAAGAGACCCAGTACTTC.

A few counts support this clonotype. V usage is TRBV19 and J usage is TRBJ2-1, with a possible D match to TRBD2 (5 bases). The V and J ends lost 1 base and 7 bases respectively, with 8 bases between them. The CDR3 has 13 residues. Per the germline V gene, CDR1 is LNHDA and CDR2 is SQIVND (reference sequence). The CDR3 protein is CASSIGGFNEQFF. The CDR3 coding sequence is TGTGCCAGTAGTATAGGAGGGTTTAATGAGCAGTTCTTC.

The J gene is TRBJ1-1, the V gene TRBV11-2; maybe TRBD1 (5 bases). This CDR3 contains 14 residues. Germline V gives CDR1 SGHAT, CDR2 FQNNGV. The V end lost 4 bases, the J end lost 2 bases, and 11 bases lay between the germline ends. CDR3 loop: CASSSHGDNTEAFF. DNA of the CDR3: TGTGCCAGCAGCTCCCACGGGGACAACACTGAAGCTTTCTTT.